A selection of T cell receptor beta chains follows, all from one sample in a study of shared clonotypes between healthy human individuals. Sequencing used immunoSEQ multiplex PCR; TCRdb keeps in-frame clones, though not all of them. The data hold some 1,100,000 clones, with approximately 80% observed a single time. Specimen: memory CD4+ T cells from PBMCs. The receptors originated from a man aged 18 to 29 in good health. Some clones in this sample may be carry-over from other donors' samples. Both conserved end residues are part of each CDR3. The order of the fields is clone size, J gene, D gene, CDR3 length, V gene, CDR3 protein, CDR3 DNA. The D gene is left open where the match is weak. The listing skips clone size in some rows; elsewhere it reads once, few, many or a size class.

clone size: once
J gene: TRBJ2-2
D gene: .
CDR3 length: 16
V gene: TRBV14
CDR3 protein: CASSLLRGDNTGELFF
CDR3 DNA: TGTGCCAGCAGCCTCCTTAGGGGAGACAACACCGGGGAGCTGTTTTTT

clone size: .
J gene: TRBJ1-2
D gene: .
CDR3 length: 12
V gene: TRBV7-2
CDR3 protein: CASSEPSPGYTF
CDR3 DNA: TGTGCCAGCAGTGAACCCAGCCCTGGCTACACCTTC

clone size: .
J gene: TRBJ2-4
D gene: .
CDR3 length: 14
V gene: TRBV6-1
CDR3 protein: CASSEVERLSIQYF
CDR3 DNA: TGTGCCAGCAGTGAAGTAGAGAGACTATCGATTCAGTACTTC

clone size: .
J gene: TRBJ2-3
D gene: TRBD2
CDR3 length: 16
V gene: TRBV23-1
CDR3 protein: CASSRGGLAVTDTQYF
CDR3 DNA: TGCGCCAGCTCCCGAGGTGGTCTAGCGGTAACAGATACGCAGTATTTT

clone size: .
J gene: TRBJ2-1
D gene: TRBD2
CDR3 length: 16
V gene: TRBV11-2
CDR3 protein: CASSLYTGGSYNEQFF
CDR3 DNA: TGTGCCAGCAGCTTATATACGGGGGGCTCCTACAATGAGCAGTTCTTC

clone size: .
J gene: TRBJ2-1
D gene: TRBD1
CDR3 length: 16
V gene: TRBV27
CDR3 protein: CASSLLGRGLTYEQFF
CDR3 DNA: TGTGCCAGCAGTTTATTAGGCAGGGGGCTTACTTACGAGCAGTTCTTC

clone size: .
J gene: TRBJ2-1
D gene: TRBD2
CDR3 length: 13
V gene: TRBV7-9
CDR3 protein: CASKPSGSAEQFF
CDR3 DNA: TGTGCCAGTAAACCTAGCGGGAGTGCTGAGCAGTTCTTC

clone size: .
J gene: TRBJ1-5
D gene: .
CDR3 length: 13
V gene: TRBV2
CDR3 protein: CASSEKNGSPQHF
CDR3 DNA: TGTGCCAGCAGTGAGAAGAATGGATCGCCCCAGCATTTT

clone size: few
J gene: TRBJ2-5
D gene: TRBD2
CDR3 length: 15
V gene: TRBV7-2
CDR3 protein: CASSPLAGEGETQYF
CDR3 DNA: TGTGCCAGCAGCCCCCTAGCGGGAGAAGGAGAGACCCAGTACTTC

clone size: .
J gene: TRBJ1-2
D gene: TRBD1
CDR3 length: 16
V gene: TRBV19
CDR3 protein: CASSSGTGTANYGYTF
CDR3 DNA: TGTGCCAGTAGTTCAGGAACCGGGACAGCGAACTATGGCTACACCTTC

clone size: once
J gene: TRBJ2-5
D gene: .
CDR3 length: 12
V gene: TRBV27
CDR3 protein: CASSPSLETQYF
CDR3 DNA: TGTGCCAGCAGTCCCAGTCTAGAGACCCAGTACTTC

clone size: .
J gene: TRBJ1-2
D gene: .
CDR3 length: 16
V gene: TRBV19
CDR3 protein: CASLDFPGPLLGGYTF
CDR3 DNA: TGTGCCAGTTTGGATTTTCCCGGGCCCCTTCTTGGGGGCTACACCTTC

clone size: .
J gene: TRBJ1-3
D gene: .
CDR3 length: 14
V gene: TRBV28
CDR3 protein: CASSFTRQAFTIYF
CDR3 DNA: TGTGCCAGCAGTTTCACAAGACAGGCGTTCACCATATATTTT

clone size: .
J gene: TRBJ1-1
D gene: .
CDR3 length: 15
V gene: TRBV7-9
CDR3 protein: CASSLYPEMNTEAFF
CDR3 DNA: TGTGCCAGCAGCTTATACCCAGAGATGAACACTGAAGCTTTCTTT

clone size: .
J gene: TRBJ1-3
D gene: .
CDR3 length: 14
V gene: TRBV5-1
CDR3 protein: CASWGGTPGNTIYF
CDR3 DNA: TGCGCCAGCTGGGGGGGCACTCCTGGAAACACCATATATTTT

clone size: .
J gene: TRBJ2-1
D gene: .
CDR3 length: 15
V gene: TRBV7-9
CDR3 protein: CASSLQGGAYNEQFF
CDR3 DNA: TGTGCCAGCAGCTTACAGGGCGGGGCCTACAATGAGCAGTTCTTC

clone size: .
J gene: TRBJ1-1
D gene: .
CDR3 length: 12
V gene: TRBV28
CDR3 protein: CASSFLGTEAFF
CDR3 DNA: TGTGCCAGCAGTTTTTTAGGCACTGAAGCTTTCTTT

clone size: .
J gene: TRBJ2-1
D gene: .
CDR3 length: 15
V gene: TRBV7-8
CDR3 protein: CASSHGTGGYNEQFF
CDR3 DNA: TGTGCCAGCAGCCATGGGACTGGGGGCTACAATGAGCAGTTCTTC

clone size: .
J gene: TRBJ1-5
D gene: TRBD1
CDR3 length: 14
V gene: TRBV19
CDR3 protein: CASSLQQGNQPQHF
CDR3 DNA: TGTGCCAGTAGTCTTCAACAGGGGAATCAGCCCCAGCATTTT

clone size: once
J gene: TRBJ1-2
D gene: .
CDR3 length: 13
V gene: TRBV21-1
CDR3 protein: CASRGGQGGGYTF
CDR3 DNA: TGTGCCAGCAGGGGGGGACAGGGTGGTGGCTACACCTTC

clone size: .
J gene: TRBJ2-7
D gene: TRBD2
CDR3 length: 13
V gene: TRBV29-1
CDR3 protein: CSGLSGRASEQYF
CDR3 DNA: TGCAGCGGGCTTAGCGGGAGGGCCTCCGAGCAGTACTTC

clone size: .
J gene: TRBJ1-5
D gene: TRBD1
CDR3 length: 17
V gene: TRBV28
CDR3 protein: CASSPRSIRQGYQPQHF
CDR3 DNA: TGTGCCAGCAGTCCCCGAAGCATTAGACAGGGCTATCAGCCCCAGCATTTT

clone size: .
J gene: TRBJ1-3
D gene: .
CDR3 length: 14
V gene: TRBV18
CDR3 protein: CASSPIGQGNTIYF
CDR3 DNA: TGTGCCAGCTCACCCATCGGACAGGGAAACACCATATATTTT

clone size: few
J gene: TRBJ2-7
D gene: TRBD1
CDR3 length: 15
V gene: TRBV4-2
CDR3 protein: CASSQGDRGIGEQYF
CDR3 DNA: TGTGCCAGCAGCCAAGGGGACAGGGGAATCGGCGAGCAGTACTTC

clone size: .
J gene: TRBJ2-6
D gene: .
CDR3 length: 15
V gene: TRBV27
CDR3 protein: CASSPQGVGANVLTF
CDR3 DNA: TGTGCCAGCAGTCCCCAGGGCGTTGGGGCCAACGTCCTGACTTTC

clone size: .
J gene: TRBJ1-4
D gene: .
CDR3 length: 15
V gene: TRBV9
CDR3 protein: CASSPRISTNEKLFF
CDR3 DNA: TGTGCCAGCAGCCCCCGGATCTCAACTAATGAAAAACTGTTTTTT

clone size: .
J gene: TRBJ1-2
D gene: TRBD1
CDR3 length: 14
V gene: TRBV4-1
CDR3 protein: CASSQPQGGFGYTF
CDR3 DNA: TGCGCCAGCAGCCAACCCCAGGGGGGGTTCGGCTACACCTTC

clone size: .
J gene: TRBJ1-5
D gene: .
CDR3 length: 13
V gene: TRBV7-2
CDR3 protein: CASSLDISQPQHF
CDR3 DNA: TGTGCCAGCAGCTTAGATATCAGTCAGCCCCAGCATTTT

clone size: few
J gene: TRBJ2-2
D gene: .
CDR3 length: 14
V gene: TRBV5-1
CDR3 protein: CASSFHLDTGELFF
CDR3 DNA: TGCGCCAGCAGTTTCCATCTAGATACCGGGGAGCTGTTTTTT

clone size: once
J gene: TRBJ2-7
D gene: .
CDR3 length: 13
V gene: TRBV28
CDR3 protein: CASSLGTSYEQYF
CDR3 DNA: TGTGCCAGCAGTTTAGGGACGTCCTACGAGCAGTACTTC

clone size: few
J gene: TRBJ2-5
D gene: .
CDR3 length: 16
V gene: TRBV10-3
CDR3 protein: CAISDRTPKYQETQYF
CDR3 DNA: TGTGCCATCAGTGACAGAACTCCCAAGTACCAAGAGACCCAGTACTTC

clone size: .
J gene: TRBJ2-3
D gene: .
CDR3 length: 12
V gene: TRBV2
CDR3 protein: CASSLATDTQYF
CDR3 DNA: TGTGCCAGCAGTTTGGCCACAGATACGCAGTATTTT

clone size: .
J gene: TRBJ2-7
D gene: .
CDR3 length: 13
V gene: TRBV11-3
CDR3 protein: CASSLGTGYEQYF
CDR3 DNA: TGTGCCAGCAGCTTAGGTACAGGCTACGAGCAGTACTTC

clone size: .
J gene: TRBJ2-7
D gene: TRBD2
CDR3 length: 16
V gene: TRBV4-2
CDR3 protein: CASSQVVASGWDEQYF
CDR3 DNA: TGTGCCAGCAGCCAAGTAGTCGCTAGCGGGTGGGACGAGCAGTACTTC

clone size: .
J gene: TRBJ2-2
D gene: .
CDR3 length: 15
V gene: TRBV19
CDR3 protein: CASSLPGTEAGELFF
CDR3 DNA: TGTGCCAGTAGTCTTCCCGGGACGGAGGCCGGGGAGCTGTTTTTT

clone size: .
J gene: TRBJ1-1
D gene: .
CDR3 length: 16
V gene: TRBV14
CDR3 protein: CASSFSIGALNTEAFF
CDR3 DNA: TGTGCCAGCAGCTTTTCCATCGGGGCCTTGAACACTGAAGCTTTCTTT

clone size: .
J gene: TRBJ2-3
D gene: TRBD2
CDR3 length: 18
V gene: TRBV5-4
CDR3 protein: CASSPGLAGRGGSDTQYF
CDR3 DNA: TGTGCCAGCAGCCCGGGACTAGCGGGGAGGGGTGGTTCCGATACGCAGTATTTT

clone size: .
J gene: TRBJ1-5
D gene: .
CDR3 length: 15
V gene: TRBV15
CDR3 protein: CATSSFGAPGQPQHF
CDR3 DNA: TGTGCCACCAGCTCCTTTGGGGCCCCGGGTCAGCCCCAGCATTTT

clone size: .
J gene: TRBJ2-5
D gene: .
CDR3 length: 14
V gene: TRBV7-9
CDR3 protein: CASSLISSGETQYF
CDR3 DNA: TGTGCCAGCAGCTTAATCTCTTCTGGAGAGACCCAGTACTTC

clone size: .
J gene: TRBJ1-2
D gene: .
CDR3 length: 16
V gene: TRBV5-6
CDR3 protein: CASSLALDRTNYGYTF
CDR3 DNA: TGTGCCAGCAGCTTGGCCCTGGACAGAACTAACTATGGCTACACCTTC

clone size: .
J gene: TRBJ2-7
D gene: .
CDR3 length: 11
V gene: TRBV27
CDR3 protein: CASSFNYEQYF
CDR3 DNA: TGTGCCAGCAGTTTTAATTACGAGCAGTACTTC

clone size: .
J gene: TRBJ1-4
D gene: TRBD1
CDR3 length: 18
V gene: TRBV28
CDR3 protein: CASSFTRTGRLTNEKLFF
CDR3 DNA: TGTGCCAGCAGTTTCACCAGGACAGGGAGGTTGACTAATGAAAAACTGTTTTTT

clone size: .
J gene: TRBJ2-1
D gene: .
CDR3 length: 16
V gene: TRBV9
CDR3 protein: CASSQASSRATNEQFF
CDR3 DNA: TGTGCCAGCAGCCAGGCCTCCTCCCGAGCGACCAATGAGCAGTTCTTC

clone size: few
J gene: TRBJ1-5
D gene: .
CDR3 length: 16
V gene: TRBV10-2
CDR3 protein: CASSEGPRGSNQPQHF
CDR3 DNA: TGCGCCAGCTCAGAAGGGCCCAGGGGAAGCAATCAGCCCCAGCATTTT

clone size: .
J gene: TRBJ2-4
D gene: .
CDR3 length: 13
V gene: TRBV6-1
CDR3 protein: CASSGFRGASQYF
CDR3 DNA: TGTGCCAGCAGTGGGTTCAGGGGTGCGAGCCAGTACTTC

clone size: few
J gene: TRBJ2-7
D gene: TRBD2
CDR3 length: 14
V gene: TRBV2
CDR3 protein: CASTRTSSNYEQYF
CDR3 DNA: TGTGCCAGCACCCGGACTAGCTCCAACTACGAGCAGTACTTC

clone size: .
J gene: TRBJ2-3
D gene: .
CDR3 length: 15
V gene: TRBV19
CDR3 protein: CASTRGGPFTDTQYF
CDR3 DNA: TGTGCCAGTACCAGGGGAGGGCCCTTCACAGATACGCAGTATTTT

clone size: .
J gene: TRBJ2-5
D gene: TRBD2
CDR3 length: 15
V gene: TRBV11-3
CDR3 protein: CASSLGGDRLETQYF
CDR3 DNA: TGTGCCAGCAGCTTGGGGGGGGACCGGCTAGAGACCCAGTACTTC

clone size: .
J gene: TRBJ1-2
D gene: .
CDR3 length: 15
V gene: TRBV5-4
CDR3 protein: CASSLDGVSAHGYTF
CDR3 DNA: TGTGCCAGCAGCTTGGATGGTGTGTCGGCGCATGGCTACACCTTC

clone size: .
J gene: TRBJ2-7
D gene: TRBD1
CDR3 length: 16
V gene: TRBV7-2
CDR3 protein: CASSPDGVSGGYEQYF
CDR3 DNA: TGTGCCAGCAGCCCCGATGGGGTTTCAGGGGGCTACGAGCAGTACTTC

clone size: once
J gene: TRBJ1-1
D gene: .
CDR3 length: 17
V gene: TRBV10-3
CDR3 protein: CAISANIHRDPNTEAFF
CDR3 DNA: TGTGCCATCAGTGCCAACATTCACAGGGACCCGAACACTGAAGCTTTCTTT

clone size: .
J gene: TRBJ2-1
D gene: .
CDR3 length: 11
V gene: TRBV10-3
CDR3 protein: CAIRSYNEQFF
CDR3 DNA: TGTGCCATCCGGAGCTACAATGAGCAGTTCTTC